The rows below give T cell receptor beta chains drawn from one sample of a study of CD8 T cells in Susac syndrome. A single record per CDR3 protein comes from TCRdb applying MiXCR to the immunoSEQ multiplex PCR reads. The sample includes just over 150,000 distinct CDR3 sequences, about 94% of them seen just once. The sample comprised CD8+ T cells from PBMCs. These receptors were collected from a human donor with multiple sclerosis. Both conserved end residues are part of each CDR3. D genes are given only for firm matches. Clone size is stated in some rows and not others, as once, few, many or a class when expanded.

V	J	D	size	CDR3	DNA
TRBV30	TRBJ2-7	.	.	CAWSVGDPYEQYF	TGTGCCTGGAGTGTGGGGGATCCCTACGAGCAGTACTTC
TRBV28	TRBJ2-2	.	.	CASSWTYTGELFF	TGTGCCAGCAGTTGGACTTACACCGGGGAGCTGTTTTTT
TRBV20-1	TRBJ1-1	TRBD1	.	CSAPGQGKGAFF	TGCAGTGCCCCCGGACAGGGGAAAGGAGCTTTCTTT
TRBV27	TRBJ1-6	.	.	CASSLSWGSPLHF	TGTGCCAGCAGTTTATCCTGGGGATCACCCCTCCACTTT
TRBV2	TRBJ1-5	TRBD1	.	CASSLRGGGGYSNQPQHF	TGTGCCAGCAGTCTCAGAGGAGGAGGGGGCTATAGCAATCAGCCCCAGCATTTT
TRBV9	TRBJ2-7	.	.	CASSVKGSSYEQYF	TGTGCCAGCAGCGTAAAGGGATCCTCCTACGAGCAGTACTTC
TRBV2	TRBJ2-7	TRBD1	.	CATPGTGGHEQYF	TGTGCCACCCCCGGGACAGGGGGGCATGAGCAGTACTTC
TRBV20-1	TRBJ2-1	.	.	CSARAGPYNEQFF	TGCAGTGCTAGGGCGGGGCCCTACAATGAGCAGTTCTTC
TRBV27	TRBJ1-5	.	.	CASRKGGVNQPQHF	TGTGCCAGCAGGAAGGGGGGGGTCAATCAGCCCCAGCATTTT
TRBV12-3/TRBV12-4	TRBJ2-7	TRBD2	.	CASSPRLAGGSEEQYF	TGTGCCAGCAGTCCCCGACTAGCGGGGGGATCGGAGGAGCAGTACTTC
TRBV29-1	TRBJ2-4	TRBD1	.	CSATRDREYF	TGCAGCGCCACCCGGGACAGGGAGTACTTC
TRBV4-2	TRBJ1-1	.	once	CASSQDLRANTEAFF	TGTGCCAGCAGCCAAGATTTGAGGGCCAACACTGAAGCTTTCTTT
TRBV7-9	TRBJ2-7	TRBD1	once	CASSLDRAEYF	TGTGCCAGCAGCTTGGACAGGGCGGAGTACTTC
TRBV7-9	TRBJ1-1	.	.	CASYPAPTNTEAFF	TGTGCCAGCTACCCAGCCCCCACGAACACTGAAGCTTTCTTT
TRBV29-1	TRBJ1-1	.	.	CSVVWEREAFF	TGCAGCGTTGTGTGGGAAAGGGAAGCTTTCTTT
TRBV5-1	TRBJ2-1	TRBD2	.	CASSSIAGRDEQFF	TGCGCCAGCAGCTCCATAGCGGGGAGGGATGAGCAGTTCTTC
TRBV29-1	TRBJ1-1	.	few	CSVESTEAFF	TGCAGCGTTGAGTCGACTGAAGCTTTCTTT
TRBV19	TRBJ2-7	.	.	CASSIGLYYEQYF	TGTGCCAGTAGTATAGGACTATACTACGAGCAGTACTTC
TRBV27	TRBJ1-2	.	.	CASSPSEGERSYGYTF	TGTGCCAGCAGTCCCTCCGAGGGGGAGAGGAGCTATGGCTACACCTTC
TRBV3-1	TRBJ2-3	.	.	CASSQVSGEFWTDTQYF	TGTGCCAGCAGCCAAGTATCGGGGGAGTTTTGGACAGATACGCAGTATTTT
TRBV20-1	TRBJ2-4	TRBD2	.	CSARKRGGKNIQYF	TGCAGTGCTAGAAAGCGGGGGGGCAAAAACATTCAGTACTTC